These T cell receptor beta chains were read from a single sample in a study of T cell changes during pregnancy in multiple sclerosis. Profiled with immunoSEQ multiplex PCR; TCRdb holds only in-frame clones, not every one. The table records fewer than 75,000 clones, about 91% of them present only once. The source material was CD8+ T cells from peripheral blood mononuclear cells, sampled before pregnancy. The origin of the receptors is a female donor with multiple sclerosis, enrolled in a pregnancy study. Both conserved end residues are part of each CDR3. D genes are given only for firm matches. Clone size, where shown, is once, few, many, or a class for clones that have expanded.

j_call clone_size d_call v_call cdr3_nt cdr3_aa
TRBJ1-1 - - TRBV4-2 TGTGCCAGCAGCCATCCTAACACTGAAGCTTTCTTT CASSHPNTEAFF
TRBJ2-3 - TRBD2 TRBV7-8 TGTGCCAGCAGCTTCTGGACTAGCGGGGAGGATACGCAGTATTTT CASSFWTSGEDTQYF
TRBJ1-6 - TRBD1 TRBV2 TGTGCCAGCTTTCTAGGGACAGGGCTCGCTTCACCCCTCCACTTT CASFLGTGLASPLHF
TRBJ1-5 - - TRBV30 TGTGCCTGGAGTGAATTGCGTCCGAGCAATCAGCCCCAGCATTTT CAWSELRPSNQPQHF
TRBJ2-2 - - TRBV6-6 TGTGCCAGCAGCTCAGGGAGGACCGGGGAGCTGTTTTTT CASSSGRTGELFF
TRBJ2-3 - - TRBV2 TGTGCCAGCAGTGAGGCTAGCGCAACGCAGTATTTT CASSEASATQYF
TRBJ2-2 once TRBD2 TRBV7-7 TGTGCTAGCACCCAAGCGGGGGGGACCGGGGAGCTGTTTTTT CASTQAGGTGELFF
TRBJ2-1 - - TRBV4-1 TGCGCCAGCAGCCAAATAAACAGGTTAAATGAGCAGTTCTTC CASSQINRLNEQFF
TRBJ1-2 - TRBD1 TRBV5-6 TGTGCCAGCAGCTTGGGGACCGGGACAGGGGGCAAAAACGGCTACACCTTC CASSLGTGTGGKNGYTF
TRBJ1-5 - TRBD1 TRBV27 TGTGCCAGCAGCCGGGACAGGGGCAATCAGCCCCAGCATTTT CASSRDRGNQPQHF
TRBJ2-2 - - TRBV7-3 TGTGCCAGCAGCTTAATGAGCACCGGGGAGCTGTTTTTT CASSLMSTGELFF
TRBJ2-1 - - TRBV6-5 TGTGCAGCCGGGGTGGGCAATGAGCAGTTCTTC CAAGVGNEQFF
TRBJ2-7 - - TRBV7-6 TGTGCCAGCAGCTTTGGGGACACTTACGAGCAGTACTTC CASSFGDTYEQYF
TRBJ2-2 - - TRBV4-1 TGCGCCAGCAGCCAAGTTTCAGGGAACACCGGGGAGCTGTTTTTT CASSQVSGNTGELFF
TRBJ2-3 - TRBD2 TRBV9 TGTGCCAGCAGCGTAGATAGCGGGGGAAACACAGATACGCAGTATTTT CASSVDSGGNTDTQYF
TRBJ2-2 once TRBD1 TRBV30 TGTGCCTGGGGGGACAGGGCCAACACCGGGGAGCTGTTTTTT CAWGDRANTGELFF
TRBJ2-1 - - TRBV14 TGTGCCAGCAGCCAAGGCGAGGTGGGCTACAATGAGCAGTTCTTC CASSQGEVGYNEQFF
TRBJ2-3 - - TRBV5-8 TGTGCCAGCAGTTCCGCCTGGACAGTCACAGATACGCAGTATTTT CASSSAWTVTDTQYF
TRBJ2-6 - - TRBV19 TGTGCCAGTAGTATACGGCCTCCCCGCGGGACGGCGGCCAACGTCCTGACTTTC CASSIRPPRGTAANVLTF
TRBJ2-2 - TRBD2 TRBV2 TGTGCCAGCAGCCCGGCTAGCGGGGGGCCCAACACCGGGGAGCTGTTTTTT CASSPASGGPNTGELFF
TRBJ2-3 - - TRBV6-6 TGTGCCAGCAGTTACGGGGAGGCTAGCACAGATACGCAGTATTTT CASSYGEASTDTQYF
TRBJ1-4 - TRBD1 TRBV5-4 TGTGCCAGCAGCTTGGGGGGCACAGGGGACCCTGCAAAACTGTTTTTT CASSLGGTGDPAKLFF
TRBJ1-3 - TRBD1 TRBV2 TGTGCCAGCAGCGCCGCCGGGACAGGGTCGAAGAGAGGCTCTGGAAACACCATATATTTT CASSAAGTGSKRGSGNTIYF
TRBJ2-5 - - TRBV11-3 TGTGCCAGCAGCTTAGCAGGAATCGGAGAGACCCAGTACTTC CASSLAGIGETQYF
TRBJ1-5 - TRBD1 TRBV15 TGTGCCACCAGCTCTGACAGGGGGAGCAATCAGCCCCAGCATTTT CATSSDRGSNQPQHF
TRBJ1-5 once - TRBV7-8 TGTGCCAGCAGCTTACTTGGGGGGAGCAATCAGCCCCAGCATTTT CASSLLGGSNQPQHF
TRBJ2-1 - TRBD1 TRBV7-6 TGTGCCAGCAGCTTAGGATCCTGGACAGGTGAGCAGTTCTTC CASSLGSWTGEQFF
TRBJ2-1 once - TRBV27 TGTGCCAGCAGTTTAGTTACTTATAGTTATGAGCAGTTCTTC CASSLVTYSYEQFF
TRBJ2-5 once TRBD2 TRBV7-9 TGTGCCAGCAGCTCAACCCTCGACTGGACTAGCGGGGGGGAAGAGACCCAGTACTTC CASSSTLDWTSGGEETQYF
TRBJ2-7 - TRBD1 TRBV27 TGTGCCAGCAGTGGACAGGGGGCCTACGAGCAGTACTTC CASSGQGAYEQYF
TRBJ1-2 - - TRBV20-1 TGCAGTGCCTCGGACAGCTATGGCTACACCTTC CSASDSYGYTF